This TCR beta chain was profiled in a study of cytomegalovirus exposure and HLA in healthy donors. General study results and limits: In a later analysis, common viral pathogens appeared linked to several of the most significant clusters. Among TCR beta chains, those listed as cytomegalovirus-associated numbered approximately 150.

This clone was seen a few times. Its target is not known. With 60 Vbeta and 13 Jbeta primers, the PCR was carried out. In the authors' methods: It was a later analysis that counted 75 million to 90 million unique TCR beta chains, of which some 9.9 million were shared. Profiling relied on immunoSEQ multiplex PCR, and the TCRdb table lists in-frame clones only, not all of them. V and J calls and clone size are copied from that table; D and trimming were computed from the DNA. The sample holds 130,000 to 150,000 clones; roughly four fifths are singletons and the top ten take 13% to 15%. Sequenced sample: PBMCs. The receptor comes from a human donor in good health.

The CDR3 loop reads CASSAELAYEQFF. CDR3 DNA: TGTGCCAGCAGCGCCGAACTAGCGTATGAGCAGTTCTTC. The chain is built from TRBV2 and TRBJ2-1; TRBD2 agrees at 7 bases. Germline CDR1 SNHLY, CDR2 FYNNEI. The CDR3 extends over 13 amino acids. J gave up 8 bases and V 6 bases, and 7 bases lay outside the gene matches.